This passage covers 26 T cell receptor beta chains from one sample sequenced in a study of cytomegalovirus exposure and HLA in healthy donors. With 60 Vbeta and 13 Jbeta primers, the PCR was carried out. Using immunoSEQ multiplex PCR, the repertoire was profiled, and TCRdb retains in-frame clones only, with some absent. This sample yields tens of thousands of clones, of which about 70% are seen a single time; approximately 7.6% belongs to the top ten. Source material: PBMCs. All receptors derive from a man aged 35 to 55 in good health and CMV-seropositive.

The chain combines TRBV5-6 with TRBJ2-5; TRBD1 is a possible D gene (6 bases). The J call may be faulty, since TRBJ2-7 better matches the DNA end. In germline, CDR1 is SGHDT, CDR2 YYEEEE. The CDR3 contains 16 residues. The CDR3 reads CASSLYMDGTSYEQYF. CDR3 bases: TGTGCCAGCAGCTTGTATATGGACGGGACATCCTACGAGCAGTACTTC.

This chain joins TRBV6-1 and TRBJ1-3; 11 bases map to TRBD1. Germline V gene data show CDR1 as MNHNS and CDR2 as SASEGT. This CDR3 is built from 14 residues. Germline trimming cut 3 bases from V and 7 bases from J; bases unmatched to any gene: 2. The DNA of the CDR3 is TGTGCCAGCAGTGATTGGGACAGGGGGAACACCATATATTTT. The encoded protein is CASSDWDRGNTIYF.

Concerning this clone itself: At the DNA level, this CDR3 is encoded by other sequences in the same sample as well. The chain couples TRBV18 to TRBJ1-5; D ambiguous. CDR1 and CDR2 from the germline V gene are KGHSH and LQKENI. The length of the CDR3 is 13 residues. The germline V and J ends were trimmed by 3 bases and 4 bases, with 7 bases remaining between them. CDR3 in DNA: TGTGCCAGCTCACCTGGGGAGAATCAGCCCCAGCATTTT. This sequence encodes CASSPGENQPQHF.

The genes are TRBV6-1 and TRBJ2-7; a possible D gene is TRBD1 (6 bases). The V end lost 6 bases, the J end lost 4 bases, and 13 bases lay between the germline ends. Germline V gene lookup returns CDR1 MNHNS and CDR2 SASEGT. This CDR3 comprises 13 residues. CDR3 sequence (DNA): TGTGCCAGCAGCGCCAGCACAGGGTACGAGCAGTACTTC. Protein: CASSASTGYEQYF.

The chain joins TRBV29-1 to TRBJ1-4; D is perhaps TRBD1 (5 bases). V lost 6 bases, J lost 8 bases, and 10 bases lay in between. This CDR3 spans 11 amino acids. CDR1 is SQVTM and CDR2 is ANQGSEA in the germline V gene. The chain's CDR3 is CSVGGVEKLFF. The CDR3 DNA reads as TGCAGCGTGGGGGGAGTGGAAAAACTGTTTTTT.

V gene TRBV5-1 combines with J gene TRBJ1-2; no firm D call. This CDR3 contains 13 residues. V lost 2 bases and J lost 5, with 10 bases in between. Germline V gene data show CDR1 as SGHRS and CDR2 as YFSETQ. The CDR3 sequence is CASSFQASYGYTF. The CDR3 DNA sequence: TGCGCCAGCAGCTTCCAGGCCTCTTATGGCTACACCTTC.

The genes are TRBV7-3 and TRBJ2-5; D is possibly TRBD2 (6 bases). CDR1 SGHTA and CDR2 FQGTGA come from the germline V gene. The ends were cut back, 2 bases at V and 3 bases at J, with 10 bases in the middle. CDR3 length equals 14 residues. The CDR3 sequence: CASSLGGEEETQYF. The CDR3 nucleotides are TGTGCCAGCAGCTTAGGAGGGGAAGAAGAGACCCAGTACTTC.

The gene calls are TRBV2 and TRBJ1-4, with D uncertain. Germline V gene data show CDR1 as SNHLY and CDR2 as FYNNEI. The CDR3 runs 13 residues. V was cut by 3 bases and J by 8 bases, with 10 bases left in between. CDR3 in amino acids: CASSDSSGEKLFF. The CDR3 DNA reads TGTGCCAGCAGTGATAGTTCGGGAGAAAAACTGTTTTTT.

This chain connects TRBV2 to TRBJ2-3; D is possibly TRBD1 (9 bases). Germline CDR1 is SNHLY and CDR2 is FYNNEI. The V end lost 1 base, the J end lost 0 bases, and 20 bases lay between the germline ends. The CDR3 has 19 residues. As DNA, the CDR3 is TGTGCCAGCAGTGAAGGGACAGGGGCAGGGACTAGAAGCACAGATACGCAGTATTTT. Its protein is CASSEGTGAGTRSTDTQYF.

The chain joins TRBV7-9 to TRBJ1-2; TRBD1 is a possible D gene (6 bases). The CDR3 has 17 amino acids. V was shortened by 1 base and J by 0 bases, with 15 bases between the two germline ends. Germline CDR1 is SEHNR and CDR2 is FQNEAQ (reference sequence). For the CDR3, the DNA is TGTGCCAGCAGCTTAGGGGGACACAAGGAAGCTAACTATGGCTACACCTTC. Amino acids: CASSLGGHKEANYGYTF. Full variable domain (missing parts from reference TRBV7-9 and TRBJ1-2): DTGVSQNPRHKITKRGQNVTFRCDPISEHNRLYWYRQTLGQGPEFLTYFQNEAQLEKSRLLSDRFSAERPKGSFSTLEIQRTEQGDSAMYLCASSLGGHKEANYGYTFGSGTRLTVV.

V usage is TRBV30 and J usage is TRBJ1-1; no firm D call. Germline V gene sequence: CDR1 GTSNPN, CDR2 SVGIG (reference sequence). V shed 2 bases and J shed 4 bases, with 8 bases lying between them. The CDR3 contains 12 residues. The CDR3 bases are TGTGCCTGGAGTAGAGGGCTCACTGAAGCTTTCTTT. It yields the protein CAWSRGLTEAFF.

The chain carries TRBV5-4 and TRBJ1-2; TRBD1 aligns across 9 bases. This CDR3 contains 14 residues. CDR1 SGHNT and CDR2 YYREEE come from the germline V gene (reference sequence). V lost 0 bases, J lost 7 bases, and 4 bases stayed unmatched. The CDR3 spells CASSLEDRGGGYTF. In DNA, the CDR3 is TGTGCCAGCAGCTTGGAGGACAGGGGAGGTGGCTACACCTTC. The full variable domain, completed using reference TRBV5-4 and TRBJ1-2, is ETGVTQSPTHLIKTRGQQVTLRCSSQSGHNTVSWYQQALGQGPQFIFQYYREEENGRGNFPPRFSGLQFPNYSSELNVNALELDDSALYLCASSLEDRGGGYTFGSGTRLTVV.

The chain is built from TRBV28 and TRBJ2-1; D perhaps matches TRBD2 (5 bases). CDR1 and CDR2 (germline): MDHEN, SYDVKM. V was pared by 2 bases and J by 8 bases, with 7 bases between. The CDR3 is 12 residues long. The CDR3 bases are TGTGCCAGCAGTTTAGGACTTGATGAGCAGTTCTTC. This translates into CASSLGLDEQFF.

The rearrangement joins TRBV7-2 to TRBJ2-1, with 10 positions matching TRBD1. The CDR3 runs to 18 residues. CDR1 and CDR2 from the germline V gene are SGHTA and FQGNSA. Germline trimming cut 4 bases from V and 4 bases from J; bases unmatched to any gene: 13. CDR3 amino acids: CASSSALGPGQGYNEQFF. The CDR3 DNA follows: TGTGCCAGCAGCTCAGCGTTAGGACCGGGACAGGGGTACAATGAGCAGTTCTTC.

This chain links TRBV7-2 with TRBJ2-5; 9 bases align to TRBD2. The J call could be wrong; TRBJ2-7 is a better fit for the DNA end. The V gene's germline CDR1 is SGHTA and CDR2 FQGNSA. The CDR3 totals 14 residues. The CDR3 reads CASSLAISGGEQYF. The CDR3 region has the DNA TGTGCCAGCAGCTTAGCCATTAGCGGGGGCGAGCAGTACTTC.

J is TRBJ1-1 and V is TRBV5-6, with 10 positions matching TRBD1. This CDR3 region has 17 residues. CDR1 SGHDT and CDR2 YYEEEE come from the germline V gene. The J segment lost 5 bases and the V segment lost 4 bases, leaving 14 bases of the junction unmatched. CDR3 nucleotide sequence: TGTGCCAGCAGCCTCTCTCCCGGGACAGGGGTCTTTACTGAAGCTTTCTTT. Protein product: CASSLSPGTGVFTEAFF.

This chain joins TRBV29-1 and TRBJ1-4; 8 bases are a match to TRBD1. This CDR3 has 14 residues. The germline gives CDR1 SQVTM, CDR2 ANQGSEA. J was trimmed by 11 bases and V by 4 bases; bases with no gene match: 12. The CDR3 spells CSVGLALGQGKLFF. The CDR3 DNA follows: TGCAGCGTTGGCCTAGCCTTAGGACAGGGCAAACTGTTTTTT. Using reference TRBV29-1 and TRBJ1-4 for the parts outside the CDR3, the full variable domain is SAVISQKPSRDICQRGTSLTIQCQVDSQVTMMFWYRQQPGQSLTLIATANQGSEATYESGFVIDKFPISRPNLTFSTLTVSNMSPEDSSIYLCSVGLALGQGKLFFGSGTQLSVL.

This rearrangement joins TRBV6-1 to TRBJ2-1; 10 nucleotides agree with TRBD1. V gave up 4 bases and J gave up 3 bases; unmatched junction bases: 6. Germline values: CDR1 MNHNS, CDR2 SASEGT. The CDR3 is 16 amino acids. CDR3 sequence (DNA): TGTGCCAGCAGTGGAGGGACAGGGGCGTTCTACAATGAGCAGTTCTTC. Protein product: CASSGGTGAFYNEQFF.

The chain employs TRBV5-4 and TRBJ2-5; D is perhaps TRBD2 (8 bases). Germline CDR1 is SGHNT and CDR2 is YYREEE (reference sequence). The CDR3 has 14 amino acids. V lost 3 bases and J lost 5, with 14 bases in between. CDR3 nucleotides: TGTGCCAGCAGCTCGGGACAGCGGGGGGAGACCCAGTACTTC. It yields the protein CASSSGQRGETQYF.

The J gene is TRBJ2-3, the V gene TRBV7-9; TRBD2 agrees at 9 bases. CDR1 and CDR2 (germline): SEHNR, FQNEAQ (reference sequence). CDR3 length: 16 residues. J was trimmed by 0 bases and V by 5 bases; bases with no gene match: 6. The CDR3 sequence: CASSRPTSGSTDTQYF. The CDR3 DNA sequence: TGTGCCAGCAGCCGGCCGACTAGCGGTAGCACAGATACGCAGTATTTT.

The rearrangement uses TRBV7-2 and TRBJ1-4; D gene ambiguous. In germline, CDR1 is SGHTA, CDR2 FQGNSA. Trimming cost V 0 bases and J 4 bases, with 6 bases left between them. The CDR3 is 14 amino acids. As DNA, the CDR3 is TGTGCCAGCAGCTTAGCTCCGCGTAATGAAAAACTGTTTTTT. It specifies CASSLAPRNEKLFF.

The genes are TRBV19 and TRBJ1-5; D may be TRBD1 (6 bases). Germline V gene lookup returns CDR1 LNHDA and CDR2 SQIVND (reference sequence). The CDR3 extends over 16 amino acids. The V gene lost 11 bases and the J gene lost 0 bases, with 20 bases spanning the gap. The CDR3 bases are TGTGCCGGACCAATAGGACAGACATATAGCAATCAGCCCCAGCATTTT. This gives the protein CAGPIGQTYSNQPQHF.

Only one count was recorded for this clone. V gene TRBV7-2 combines with J gene TRBJ2-7; TRBD1 matches 8 bases. V trimming: 3 bases; J trimming: 4 bases; junction bases outside the gene matches: 8. The CDR3 totals 15 residues. Germline CDR1 is SGHTA and CDR2 is FQGNSA. The DNA for the CDR3 is TGTGCCAGCAGCTTCGCCGGACAGGGCACTTACGAGCAGTACTTC. Amino acids: CASSFAGQGTYEQYF.

The J gene is TRBJ1-5, the V gene TRBV2, with D maybe TRBD1 (5 bases). Trimming removed 2 bases from V and 6 bases from J, with 14 bases in between. The CDR3 extends over 15 amino acids. Germline assignment: CDR1 SNHLY and CDR2 FYNNEI. This CDR3 is CASSELIGVSQPQHF. The CDR3 DNA is TGTGCCAGCAGTGAACTAATAGGGGTAAGTCAGCCCCAGCATTTT.

V is TRBV30 and J is TRBJ1-2; no definite D call. Germline values: CDR1 GTSNPN, CDR2 SVGIG (reference sequence). The V and J ends lost 2 bases and 9 bases respectively, with 10 bases between them. There are 11 residues in the CDR3. CDR3 coding DNA: TGTGCCTGGAGTCCCGGTATCAGCTACACCTTC. Protein product: CAWSPGISYTF.

The rearrangement uses TRBV30 and TRBJ2-1; D might be TRBD1 (6 bases). Trimming removed 4 bases from V and 2 bases from J, with 9 bases in between. Germline loops: CDR1 GTSNPN, CDR2 SVGIG (reference sequence). CDR3 length: 13 residues. DNA for the CDR3: TGTGCCTGGATTGCAGGGGCCTACAATGAGCAGTTCTTC. The encoded protein is CAWIAGAYNEQFF.